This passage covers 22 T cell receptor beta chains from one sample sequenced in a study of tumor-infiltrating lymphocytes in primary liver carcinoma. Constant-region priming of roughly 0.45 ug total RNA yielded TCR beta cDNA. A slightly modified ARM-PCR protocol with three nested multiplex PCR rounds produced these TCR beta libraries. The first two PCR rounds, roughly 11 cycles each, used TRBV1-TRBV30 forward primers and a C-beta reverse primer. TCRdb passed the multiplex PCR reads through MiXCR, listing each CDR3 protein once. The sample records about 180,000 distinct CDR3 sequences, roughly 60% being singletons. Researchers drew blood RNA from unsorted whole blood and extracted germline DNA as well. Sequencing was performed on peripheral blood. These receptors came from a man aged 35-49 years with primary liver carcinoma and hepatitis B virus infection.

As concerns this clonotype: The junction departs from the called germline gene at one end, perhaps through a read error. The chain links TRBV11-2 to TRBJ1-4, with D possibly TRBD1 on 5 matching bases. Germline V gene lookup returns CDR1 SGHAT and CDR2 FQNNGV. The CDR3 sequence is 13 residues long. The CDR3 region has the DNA TGTGCCAACAGCTCACCGGGGGACGAAAAACTGTTTTTT. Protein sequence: CANSSPGDEKLFF.

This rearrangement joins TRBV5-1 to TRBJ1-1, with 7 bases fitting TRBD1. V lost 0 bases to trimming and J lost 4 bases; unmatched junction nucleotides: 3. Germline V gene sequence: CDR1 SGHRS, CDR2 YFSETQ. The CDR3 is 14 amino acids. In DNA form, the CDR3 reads TGCGCCAGCAGCTTGGAGGGGGCTGGCACTGAAGCTTTCTTT. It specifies CASSLEGAGTEAFF.

CDR3: CASIIRQGPYEQYF. CDR3 in DNA: TGTGCCAGCATAATAAGACAGGGTCCCTACGAGCAGTACTTC. The chain employs TRBV6-1 and TRBJ2-7; TRBD1 matches 7 bases. This CDR3 region has 14 residues. The germline V gene has CDR1 MNHNS and CDR2 SASEGT. The junction had 8 bases not matched to a gene; V was cut back by 7 bases and J by 2 bases.

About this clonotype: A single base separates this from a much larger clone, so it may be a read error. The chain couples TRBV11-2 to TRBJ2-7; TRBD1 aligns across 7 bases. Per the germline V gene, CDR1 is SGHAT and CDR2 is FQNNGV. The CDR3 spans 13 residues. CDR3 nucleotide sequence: TGTGCCGGCAGCTTAACAGGGGAGCACGAGCAGTACTTC. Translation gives CAGSLTGEHEQYF.

Here the CDR3 DNA reads TGTGCCAGCAGACACGACAGGACCCGCACAGATACGCAGTATTTT. The encoded protein is CASRHDRTRTDTQYF. V and J are TRBV7-9 and TRBJ2-3; perhaps TRBD1 as D (6 bases). Trimming cost V 6 bases and J 1 base, with 14 bases left between them. The CDR3 covers 15 residues. Germline-derived CDR1 and CDR2 are SEHNR and FQNEAQ (reference sequence).

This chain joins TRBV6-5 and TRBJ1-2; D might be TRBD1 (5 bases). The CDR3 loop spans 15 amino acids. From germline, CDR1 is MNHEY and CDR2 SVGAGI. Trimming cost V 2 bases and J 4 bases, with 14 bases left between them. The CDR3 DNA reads TGTGCCAGCAGTTACGGGACCTCGAGTTCCTATGGCTACACCTTC. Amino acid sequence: CASSYGTSSSYGYTF.

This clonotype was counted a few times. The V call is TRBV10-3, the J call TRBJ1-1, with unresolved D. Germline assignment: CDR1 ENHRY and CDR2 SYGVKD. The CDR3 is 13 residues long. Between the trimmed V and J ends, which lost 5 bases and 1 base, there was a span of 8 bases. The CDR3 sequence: CAISRPENTEAFF. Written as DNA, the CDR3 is TGTGCCATCAGTCGACCAGAGAACACTGAAGCTTTCTTT.

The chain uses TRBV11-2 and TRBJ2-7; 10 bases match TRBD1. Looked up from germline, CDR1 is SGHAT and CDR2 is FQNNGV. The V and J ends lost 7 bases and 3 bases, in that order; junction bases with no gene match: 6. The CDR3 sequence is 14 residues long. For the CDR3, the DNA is TGTGCCAGCAACACGGGACAGGGGAACTACGAGCAGTACTTC. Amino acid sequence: CASNTGQGNYEQYF. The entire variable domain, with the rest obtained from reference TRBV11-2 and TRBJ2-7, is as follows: EAGVAQSPRYKIIEKRQSVAFWCNPISGHATLYWYQQILGQGPKLLIQFQNNGVVDDSQLPKDRFSAERLKGVDSTLKIQPAKLEDSAVYLCASNTGQGNYEQYFGPGTRLTVT.

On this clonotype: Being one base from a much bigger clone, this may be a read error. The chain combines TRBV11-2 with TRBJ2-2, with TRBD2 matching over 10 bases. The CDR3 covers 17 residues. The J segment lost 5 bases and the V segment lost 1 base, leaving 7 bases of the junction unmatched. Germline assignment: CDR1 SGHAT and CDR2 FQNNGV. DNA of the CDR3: TGTGCCAGCAGCTTAGTCTCTAGCGGGAGAGGTACCGGGGAGCTGTTTTTT. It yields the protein CASSLVSSGRGTGELFF. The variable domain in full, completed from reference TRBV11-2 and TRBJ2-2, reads EAGVAQSPRYKIIEKRQSVAFWCNPISGHATLYWYQQILGQGPKLLIQFQNNGVVDDSQLPKDRFSAERLKGVDSTLKIQPAKLEDSAVYLCASSLVSSGRGTGELFFGEGSRLTVL.

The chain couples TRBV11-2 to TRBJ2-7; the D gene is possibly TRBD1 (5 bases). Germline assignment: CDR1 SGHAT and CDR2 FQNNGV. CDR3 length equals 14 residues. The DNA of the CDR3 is TGTGACAAAAGCTTAACCGACAGAGCCTACGAGCAGTACTTC. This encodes CDKSLTDRAYEQYF.

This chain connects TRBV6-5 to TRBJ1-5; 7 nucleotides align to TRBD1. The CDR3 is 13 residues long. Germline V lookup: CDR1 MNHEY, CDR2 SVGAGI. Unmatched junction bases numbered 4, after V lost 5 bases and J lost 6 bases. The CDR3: CASSRTGGQPQHF. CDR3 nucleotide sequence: TGTGCCAGCAGTCGGACAGGCGGTCAGCCCCAGCATTTT.

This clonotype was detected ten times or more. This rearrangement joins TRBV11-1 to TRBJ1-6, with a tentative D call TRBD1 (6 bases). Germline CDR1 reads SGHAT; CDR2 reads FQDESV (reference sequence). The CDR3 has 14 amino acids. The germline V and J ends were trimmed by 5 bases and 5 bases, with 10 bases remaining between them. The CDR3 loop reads CASSRRGNNSPLHF. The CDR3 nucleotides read TGTGCCAGCAGCCGCAGGGGAAATAATTCACCCCTCCACTTT. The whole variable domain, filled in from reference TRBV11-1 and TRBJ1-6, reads EAEVAQSPRYKITEKSQAVAFWCDPISGHATLYWYRQILGQGPELLVQFQDESVVDDSQLPKDRFSAERLKGVDSTLKIQPAELGDSAMYLCASSRRGNNSPLHFGNGTRLTVT.

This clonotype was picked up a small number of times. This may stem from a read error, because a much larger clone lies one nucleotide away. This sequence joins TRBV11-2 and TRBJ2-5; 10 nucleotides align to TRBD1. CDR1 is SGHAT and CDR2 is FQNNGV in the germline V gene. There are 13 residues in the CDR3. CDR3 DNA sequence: TGTGCCAGCAGCACAGGACAGGGGGAGACCCGGTACTTC. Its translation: CASSTGQGETRYF.

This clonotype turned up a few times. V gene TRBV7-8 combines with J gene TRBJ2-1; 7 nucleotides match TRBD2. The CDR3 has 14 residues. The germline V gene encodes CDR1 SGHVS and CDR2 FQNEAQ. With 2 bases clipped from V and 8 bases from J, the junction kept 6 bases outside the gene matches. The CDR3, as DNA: TGTGCCAGCAGCTTAAGGTCGGCGGGAGATGAGCAGTTCTTC. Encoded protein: CASSLRSAGDEQFF.

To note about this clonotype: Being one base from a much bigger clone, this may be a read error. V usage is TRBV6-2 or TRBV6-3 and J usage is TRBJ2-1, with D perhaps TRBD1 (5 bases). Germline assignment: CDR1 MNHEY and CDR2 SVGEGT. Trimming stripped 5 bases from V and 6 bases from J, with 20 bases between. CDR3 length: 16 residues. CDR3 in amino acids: CASSTGVAGTRNEQFF. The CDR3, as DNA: TGTGCCAGCAGTACAGGAGTGGCTGGAACCCGCAATGAGCAGTTCTTC.

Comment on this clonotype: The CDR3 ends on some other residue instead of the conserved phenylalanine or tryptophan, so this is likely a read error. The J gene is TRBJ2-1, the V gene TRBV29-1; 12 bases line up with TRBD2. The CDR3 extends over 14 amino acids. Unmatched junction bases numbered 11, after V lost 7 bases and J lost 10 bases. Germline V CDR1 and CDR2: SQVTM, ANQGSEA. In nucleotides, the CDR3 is TGCAGCGGCGGACTAGCGGGATTGTCAAAAGAGCAGTTCTCC. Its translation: CSGGLAGLSKEQFS.

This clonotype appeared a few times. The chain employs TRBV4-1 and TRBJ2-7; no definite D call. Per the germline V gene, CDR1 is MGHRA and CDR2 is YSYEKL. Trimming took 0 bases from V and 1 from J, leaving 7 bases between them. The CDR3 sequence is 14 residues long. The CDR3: CASSQDEQSYEQYF. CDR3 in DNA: TGCGCCAGCAGCCAAGATGAGCAGTCCTACGAGCAGTACTTC.

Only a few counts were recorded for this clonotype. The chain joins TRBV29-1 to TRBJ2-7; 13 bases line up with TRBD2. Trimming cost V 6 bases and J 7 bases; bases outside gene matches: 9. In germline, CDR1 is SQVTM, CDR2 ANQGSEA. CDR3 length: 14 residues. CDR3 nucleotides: TGCAGCGTCCAGACTAGCGGGAGGACGTATGAGCAGTACTTC. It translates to CSVQTSGRTYEQYF.

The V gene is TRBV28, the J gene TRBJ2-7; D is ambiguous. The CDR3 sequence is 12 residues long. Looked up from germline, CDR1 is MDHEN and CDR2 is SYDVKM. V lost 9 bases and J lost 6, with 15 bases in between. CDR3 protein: CASSLMLSEQYF. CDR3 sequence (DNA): TGTGCCAGTAGCCTAATGTTAAGCGAGCAGTACTTC.

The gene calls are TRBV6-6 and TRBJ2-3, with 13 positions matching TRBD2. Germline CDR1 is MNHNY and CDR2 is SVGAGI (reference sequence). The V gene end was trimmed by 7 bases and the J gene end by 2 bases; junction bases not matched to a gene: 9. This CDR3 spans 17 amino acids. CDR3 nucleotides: TGTGCCAGCAATCCCCGGACTAGCGGGGGAGACACAGATACGCAGTATTTT. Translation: CASNPRTSGGDTDTQYF.

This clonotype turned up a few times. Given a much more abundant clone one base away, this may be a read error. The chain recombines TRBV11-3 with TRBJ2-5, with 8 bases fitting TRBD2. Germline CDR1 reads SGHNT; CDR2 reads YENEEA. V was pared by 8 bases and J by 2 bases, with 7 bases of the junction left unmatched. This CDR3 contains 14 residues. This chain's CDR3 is CASGKAGVQETQYF. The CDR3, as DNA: TGTGCCAGCGGCAAAGCGGGAGTTCAAGAGACCCAGTACTTC.

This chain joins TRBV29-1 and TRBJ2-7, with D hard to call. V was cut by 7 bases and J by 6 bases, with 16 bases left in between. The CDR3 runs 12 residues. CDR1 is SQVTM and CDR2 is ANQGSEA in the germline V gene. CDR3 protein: CSAAVKGFEQYF. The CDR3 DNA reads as TGCAGCGCCGCCGTAAAAGGGTTCGAGCAGTACTTC.